The sequence of this T cell receptor beta chain was determined in a study of blood T cell repertoires in COVID-19. As for the study in general: Whether acute or convalescent, the COVID-19 samples came from the United States, Italy and Spain. T cells, B-cell-depleted T cells, or PBMCs supplied cDNA or gDNA.

Authors' methods: Nucleated cell counts were estimated from reference gene primer amplification. The repertoire was sequenced with immunoSEQ multiplex PCR; TCRdb's copy has only in-frame clones and lacks some. The V and J calls and clone size are taken from that table; D and trimming were inferred from the DNA. The profile shows over 300,000 clones, 70% to 90% of them singletons. The material sequenced was PBMCs or T cells enriched from blood (not recorded which). The sequence derives from a man under 40 who had recovered from COVID-19.

CDR3 nucleotides: TGTGCCAGCAGCTCACCCCCGGGACTAGTTGGTGAGCAGTTCTTC. It codes for CASSSPPGLVGEQFF. This chain joins TRBV7-8 and TRBJ2-1, with TRBD2 identical over 8 bases. Germline-derived CDR1 and CDR2 are SGHVS and FQNEAQ. Trimming at V came to 4 bases and at J to 9 bases, leaving 11 bases not matched to a gene. The CDR3 has 15 amino acids. Full variable domain (missing parts from reference TRBV7-8 and TRBJ2-1): GAGVSQSPRYKVAKRGQDVALRCDPISGHVSLFWYQQALGQGPEFLTYFQNEAQLDKSGLPSDRFFAERPEGSVSTLKIQRTQQEDSAVYLCASSSPPGLVGEQFFGPGTRLTVL.